This is a list of T cell receptor beta chains from one sample in a study of a mutant IDH1 vaccine in newly diagnosed glioma. Only in-frame clones appear in the TCRdb table, and some are missing; sequencing was by immunoSEQ multiplex PCR. The repertoire has about 98,000 clones, around nine tenths of them found once; the top ten carry 0.56%. The input for sequencing was PBMCs, taken from a glioma patient treated with radiotherapy, temozolomide or both. Source of these receptors: a woman between 45 and 65 years old with glioma. The CDR3 runs from the conserved cysteine through the conserved F or W. The D gene is left open where the match is weak. The listing skips clone size in some rows; elsewhere it reads once, few, many or a size class.

>TRBD2|TRBJ2-7|-|TRBV13
CASSLPLAGGAYEQYF
TGTGCCAGCAGCTTGCCACTAGCGGGAGGAGCGTACGAGCAGTACTTC
>TRBD2|TRBJ2-1|-|TRBV5-1
CASSPQIAGGSYNEQFF
TGCGCCAGCAGCCCCCAAATAGCGGGAGGGTCCTACAATGAGCAGTTCTTC
>TRBD2|TRBJ2-7|-|TRBV5-1
CASSQLGTSGSYEQYF
TGCGCCAGCAGCCAACTCGGGACTAGCGGCTCCTACGAGCAGTACTTC
>-|TRBJ1-5|-|TRBV28
CASSFRRRGINQPQHF
TGTGCCAGCAGTTTCCGCAGGAGGGGGATCAATCAGCCCCAGCATTTT
>-|TRBJ1-1|-|TRBV6-1
CASTPGRNTEAFF
TGTGCCAGCACCCCGGGGAGGAACACTGAAGCTTTCTTT
>TRBD1|TRBJ1-1|-|TRBV10-1
CASSDQGANTEAFF
TGCGCCAGCAGTGACCAGGGGGCAAACACTGAAGCTTTCTTT
>TRBD2|TRBJ2-7|-|TRBV28
CASTSGGWKQYF
TGTGCCAGCACCTCGGGGGGTTGGAAGCAGTACTTC
>TRBD1|TRBJ1-3|few|TRBV28
CASSFWTGWDPSSGNTIYF
TGTGCCAGCAGTTTCTGGACAGGGTGGGATCCAAGCTCTGGAAACACCATATATTTT
>-|TRBJ1-6|-|TRBV28
CASTQGNSPLHF
TGTGCCAGCACCCAGGGGAATTCACCCCTCCACTTT
>-|TRBJ1-4|once|TRBV28
CASSENEKLFF
TGTGCCAGCAGTGAAAATGAAAAACTGTTTTTT
>TRBD2|TRBJ2-1|-|TRBV2
CASSPTSGVYNEQFF
TGTGCCAGCAGTCCTACTAGCGGGGTTTACAATGAGCAGTTCTTC
>-|TRBJ2-3|-|TRBV5-6
CASSLGLAIDTQYF
TGTGCCAGCAGCTTGGGGCTAGCGATAGATACGCAGTATTTT
>TRBD1|TRBJ2-5|-|TRBV28
CASSLPQGVQETQYF
TGTGCCAGCAGTTTACCCCAGGGGGTCCAAGAGACCCAGTACTTC
>TRBD1|TRBJ2-1|-|TRBV6-5
CASRGTAGNEQFF
TGTGCCAGCAGAGGGACAGCAGGCAATGAGCAGTTCTTC
>TRBD1|TRBJ2-3|-|TRBV2
CASIGDRGDTQYF
TGTGCCAGCATAGGGGACAGGGGAGATACGCAGTATTTT
>TRBD2|TRBJ2-3|-|TRBV6-4
CASSDIALAGGPDADTQYF
TGTGCCAGCAGTGACATTGCCCTAGCGGGAGGGCCTGATGCAGATACGCAGTATTTT
>TRBD1|TRBJ1-3|-|TRBV19
CASSKRDRGGNTIYF
TGTGCCAGTAGTAAACGGGACAGGGGTGGAAACACCATATATTTT
>TRBD1|TRBJ2-7|-|TRBV4-2
CASSPRRQGVYEQYF
TGTGCCAGCAGCCCTCGACGACAGGGGGTCTACGAGCAGTACTTC
>-|TRBJ1-1|once|TRBV14
CASSQAPWTEAFF
TGTGCCAGCAGCCAAGCACCGTGGACTGAAGCTTTCTTT
>-|TRBJ2-7|few|TRBV11-2
CASSTPGNAWMGYEQYF
TGTGCCAGCAGCACACCGGGCAACGCCTGGATGGGCTACGAGCAGTACTTC
>-|TRBJ1-2|-|TRBV9
CASSEARGGYTF
TGTGCCAGCAGCGAGGCCAGAGGCGGCTACACCTTC
>-|TRBJ2-3|-|TRBV21-1
CASSKAGTSGHISSTDTQYF
TGTGCCAGCAGCAAAGCCGGGACTAGCGGGCACATATCTAGCACAGATACGCAGTATTTT
>-|TRBJ2-3|-|TRBV6-5
CASSGRGSTQYF
TGTGCCAGCAGCGGCAGGGGAAGTACGCAGTATTTT
>-|TRBJ2-1|-|TRBV1
CTSSREDTCSYNEQFF
TGCACCAGCAGCCGAGAGGATACCTGCTCCTACAATGAGCAGTTCTTC
>-|TRBJ2-1|-|TRBV7-8
CASSLDGSSYNEQFF
TGTGCCAGCAGCTTAGACGGGAGCTCCTACAATGAGCAGTTCTTC
>-|TRBJ2-7|-|TRBV11-2
CASSPKGGYEQYF
TGTGCCAGCAGCCCGAAGGGGGGCTACGAGCAGTACTTC
>TRBD1|TRBJ2-6|-|TRBV5-1
CASTRTGGAKGGANVLTF
TGCGCCAGCACCCGGACAGGGGGCGCAAAAGGTGGGGCCAACGTCCTGACTTTC
>-|TRBJ2-7|-|TRBV2
CASSEYIPYEQYF
TGTGCCAGCAGTGAGTACATTCCCTACGAGCAGTACTTC
>TRBD2|TRBJ2-2|-|TRBV5-6
CASSLELVAGGVNTGELFF
TGTGCCAGCAGCTTGGAGCTGGTAGCGGGAGGGGTGAACACCGGGGAGCTGTTTTTT